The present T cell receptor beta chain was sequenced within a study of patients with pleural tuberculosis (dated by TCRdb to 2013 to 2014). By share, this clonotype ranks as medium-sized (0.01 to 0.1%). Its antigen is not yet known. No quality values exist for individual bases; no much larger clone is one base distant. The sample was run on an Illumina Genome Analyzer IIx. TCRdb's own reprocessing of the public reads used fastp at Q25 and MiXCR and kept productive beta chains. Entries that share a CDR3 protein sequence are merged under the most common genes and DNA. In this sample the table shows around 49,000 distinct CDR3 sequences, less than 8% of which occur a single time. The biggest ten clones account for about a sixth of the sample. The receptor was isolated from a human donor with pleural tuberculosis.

CDR3 region: CASSYRDINTEAFF. The DNA sequence reads TGTGCCAGCAGTTACCGAGACATTAACACTGAAGCTTTCTTT. Rearrangement joined TRBV6-2 or TRBV6-3 to TRBJ1-1; the D gene lacks a confident call. CDR1 and CDR2 were assigned from the germline V gene as MNHEY and SVGEGT. A distance of 9 bases separates the germline ends of V and J, which lose 2 bases and 2 bases respectively. Counted from cysteine to phenylalanine, this CDR3 has 14 amino acids. Kept here is only the CDR3 DNA, which spans 42 bases and is read in frame from base 1.